This T cell receptor (beta chain) is from a study of CD8 T cells in ankylosing spondylitis. Findings and limits, study-wide: Some of the motif variants had earlier been found in reactive arthritis patients' fluid and blood.

TCRdb reanalysed the 5' RACE reads using MiXCR and keeps one entry per CDR3 protein. This sample yields about 160,000 distinct CDR3 sequences, of which approximately 10% are seen a single time; around 16% belongs to the top ten. On this clonotype itself: Antigen specificity is unknown.

V was shortened by 1 base and J by 2 bases, with 8 bases between the two germline ends. Per germline, CDR1 MNHEY and CDR2 SMNVEV (reference sequence). The CDR3 is 14 amino acids. The chain employs TRBV27 and TRBJ1-1; maybe TRBD1 (5 bases). This receptor was taken from a female donor with ankylosing spondylitis or in good health (not recorded which). Sample: blood, either unsorted or a sorted T cell fraction (not recorded which). The CDR3 coding sequence is TGTGCCAGCAGTTTATTGCAGGGAAACACTGAAGCTTTCTTT. Its translation: CASSLLQGNTEAFF.